This T cell receptor beta chain was found in a study of shared clonotypes between healthy human individuals. General observations from the study: Clonotypes that were shared across a few donors made up around 5.5% of naive CD4 clonotypes. Naive subsets tended to show greater estimated richness than memory subsets.

Repertoires were generated with immunoSEQ multiplex PCR, while TCRdb's copy carries only in-frame clones and drops some. Here the sample spans around 2.1 million clones, about 92% being singletons. In regard to this clone: Its matching antigen is unknown. Other DNA sequences in the sample encode the same CDR3.

Trimming took 2 bases from V and 4 from J, leaving 13 bases between them. This CDR3 contains 15 residues. Germline V lookup: CDR1 MNHEY, CDR2 SMNVEV (reference sequence). Terminally differentiated effector memory CD45RA+ cells were excluded from the naive CD8 cells, which were CD45RO-negative and positively selected for CCR7. The TCR was taken from a young man in good health. Some clones in this sample may be carry-over from other donors' samples. The sample was naive CD8+ T cells from PBMCs. V and J are TRBV27 and TRBJ2-3, with D perhaps matching TRBD2 (5 bases). The chain's CDR3 is CASSLLDGGADTQYF. The DNA for the CDR3 is TGTGCCAGCAGTTTACTGGACGGAGGAGCAGATACGCAGTATTTT.